The present T cell receptor beta chain was sequenced within a study of beta chain features in type 1 diabetes. Trimming stripped 3 bases from V and 14 bases from J, with 17 bases between. CDR3 length: 13 residues. Germline CDR1 is MRHNA and CDR2 is SNTAGT. Isolated RNA was reverse transcribed in full, so expressed TCRB transcripts were sequenced. Profiling relied on immunoSEQ multiplex PCR, and the TCRdb table lists in-frame clones only, not all of them. This sample carries about 240,000 clones, 25% to 30% of them seen once, and the ten largest clones take 3.5% to 4%. The chain has TRBV6-4 and TRBJ2-1; D may be TRBD2 (5 bases). Sequencing was carried out using central memory CD4+ T cells from blood. This receptor was obtained from a man aged 25 to 45 in good health. In DNA form, the CDR3 reads TGTGCCAGCAGTGATACAACCCTAGCTTCGAAGTTCTTC. This translates into CASSDTTLASKFF.